The clone carrying this T cell receptor (beta chain) has more than one count but fewer than ten. Its antigen is still unknown. This entry comes from a study of T cell repertoires in cytomegalovirus infection. Study-wide background: Public TCR beta signatures were indicative of both CMV infection and a matching HLA type. General observations from the study: The ex vivo response was dominated by HLA-C-restricted CMV-specific TCR beta clonotypes. Identification of carriers of CMV plus the relevant HLA was achieved through cumulative public TCR beta family frequency.

TCRdb re-called the reads with MiXCR, one entry per CDR3 protein. The repertoire holds about 360,000 distinct CDR3 sequences, with roughly a third as singletons. CDR1 and CDR2 from the germline V gene are SGHTA and FQGNSA. Unmatched junction bases numbered 5, after V lost 2 bases and J lost 2 bases. This CDR3 has 16 residues. This receptor was obtained from a human donor in good health (CMV status not recorded). Some clones in this sample may be carry-over from other donors' samples. This material consisted of cultured PBMCs, taken from culture after CMV antigen stimulation. The gene calls are TRBV7-2 and TRBJ2-2, with 7 bases lining up with TRBD2. The CDR3, as DNA: TGTGCCAGCAGCTTAAATCAGCGGGAAAACACCGGGGAGCTGTTTTTT. Amino acid sequence: CASSLNQRENTGELFF.